A selection of T cell receptor beta chains follows, all from one sample in a study of T cell responses to AZD1222 COVID-19 vaccine. Clones were read by immunoSEQ multiplex PCR, and TCRdb kept only the in-frame ones, dropping some. In the table there are some 120,000 clones, roughly 85% of which are singletons. Sequenced here: peripheral blood, sampled on day 0 of AZD1222 vaccination. The source of these receptors is an adult in good health. Each CDR3 is given with its conserved first and last residue. The order of the fields is V gene, J gene, clone size, D gene, CDR3 protein, CDR3 DNA. D genes are given only for firm matches. Not all rows give a size; the values are once, few, many and, for expanded clones, a class.

>TRBV18|TRBJ2-7|NA|TRBD1
CASSPGQGAREQYF
TGTGCCAGCTCACCGGGACAGGGGGCGCGCGAGCAGTACTTC
>TRBV9|TRBJ1-4|NA|NA
CASSVNTGNEKLFF
TGTGCCAGCAGCGTAAACACAGGGAACGAAAAACTGTTTTTT
>TRBV9|TRBJ1-2|once|NA
CASSVDGQLGPGYTF
TGTGCCAGCAGCGTAGACGGGCAGCTCGGTCCGGGCTACACCTTC
>TRBV3-1/TRBV3-2|TRBJ1-2|NA|TRBD1
CASRLRGTGDHSGYTF
TGTGCCAGCAGGCTGCGGGGCACAGGGGATCACAGTGGCTACACCTTC
>TRBV30|TRBJ2-2|NA|TRBD1
CAWRVRGLNTGELFF
TGTGCCTGGAGGGTCAGGGGGCTTAACACCGGGGAGCTGTTTTTT
>TRBV7-2|TRBJ2-5|NA|TRBD2
CASSPTSGRQETQYF
TGTGCCAGCAGTCCGACTAGCGGGAGGCAAGAGACCCAGTACTTC
>TRBV2|TRBJ1-2|few|NA
CASSGSLANYGYTF
TGTGCCAGCAGCGGCAGTCTAGCTAACTATGGCTACACCTTC
>TRBV30|TRBJ1-3|few|NA
CAWSVLGRDTIYF
TGTGCCTGGAGTGTTTTGGGGAGGGACACCATATATTTT
>TRBV3-1/TRBV3-2|TRBJ2-7|NA|NA
CASSQVLTYEQYF
TGTGCCAGCAGCCAAGTATTAACCTACGAGCAGTACTTC
>TRBV30|TRBJ2-3|NA|TRBD1
CAWGTGSTDTQYF
TGTGCCTGGGGGACAGGGAGCACAGATACGCAGTATTTT
>TRBV5-3|TRBJ1-2|NA|TRBD1
CARSLFNRGLDGYTF
TGTGCCAGAAGCTTGTTTAACAGGGGGCTTGATGGCTACACCTTC
>TRBV5-1|TRBJ2-5|once|NA
CASSLGYSQETQYF
TGCGCCAGCAGCTTGGGGTACAGCCAAGAGACCCAGTACTTC
>TRBV15|TRBJ2-1|NA|TRBD2
CATSRASGSSYNEQFF
TGTGCCACCAGCAGAGCTAGCGGGAGCTCCTACAATGAGCAGTTCTTC
>TRBV6-2/TRBV6-3|TRBJ1-1|NA|NA
CASSYPSGKRWGTEAFF
TGTGCCAGCAGTTACCCTTCAGGGAAAAGGTGGGGCACTGAAGCTTTCTTT
>TRBV4-3|TRBJ1-2|NA|NA
CASSQDAAANYGYTF
TGCGCCAGCAGCCAAGATGCAGCTGCTAACTATGGCTACACCTTC
>TRBV4-2|TRBJ1-1|NA|TRBD1
CASSPPGRGLLNTEAFF
TGTGCCAGCAGCCCACCAGGAAGGGGGCTCCTGAACACTGAAGCTTTCTTT
>TRBV7-2|TRBJ2-3|NA|TRBD2
CASSLAGTSGGDTQYF
TGTGCCAGCAGCTTAGCGGGGACTAGCGGGGGAGATACGCAGTATTTT
>TRBV19|TRBJ2-3|NA|TRBD2
CASSDQRGSTDTQYF
TGTGCCAGTAGTGACCAGCGGGGGAGCACAGATACGCAGTATTTT
>TRBV29-1|TRBJ2-1|NA|NA
CSVVPGHEQFF
TGCAGCGTTGTCCCGGGCCATGAGCAGTTCTTC
>TRBV6-1|TRBJ2-3|once|NA
CASSEILSGADTQYF
TGTGCCAGCAGTGAAATACTGTCGGGGGCAGATACGCAGTATTTT
>TRBV30|TRBJ2-5|NA|TRBD2
CAWTPLAGGTQYF
TGTGCCTGGACCCCACTAGCGGGGGGGACCCAGTACTTC
>TRBV5-4|TRBJ2-3|NA|TRBD2
CASSPGLAGADTQYF
TGTGCCAGCAGCCCGGGACTAGCGGGGGCAGATACGCAGTATTTT
>TRBV6-2/TRBV6-3|TRBJ1-1|NA|NA
CASSYGYKAFF
TGTGCCAGCAGTTACGGTTACAAAGCTTTCTTT
>TRBV7-2|TRBJ2-3|NA|TRBD2
CASRRRGLAERTDTQYF
TGTGCCAGCAGACGGAGAGGACTAGCGGAGCGCACAGATACGCAGTATTTT
>TRBV3-1/TRBV3-2|TRBJ1-2|NA|TRBD1
CASSRLSGQIFGYTF
TGTGCCAGCAGCCGCCTATCGGGACAGATCTTTGGCTACACCTTC
>TRBV5-1|TRBJ2-1|NA|NA
CASSSVAEIYNEQFF
TGCGCCAGCAGCTCCGTAGCGGAAATCTACAATGAGCAGTTCTTC
>TRBV4-1|TRBJ2-2|NA|TRBD1
CASSQVDRASGELFF
TGCGCCAGCAGCCAAGTGGACAGGGCGAGCGGGGAGCTGTTTTTT
>TRBV30|TRBJ1-1|NA|NA
CAWSSWGGAEAFF
TGTGCCTGGAGTTCGTGGGGAGGGGCTGAAGCTTTCTTT
>TRBV7-6|TRBJ2-7|few|TRBD2
CASSLGRRGVEQYF
TGTGCCAGCAGCTTAGGTCGTCGGGGGGTCGAGCAGTACTTC
>TRBV18|TRBJ2-1|NA|NA
CASSPLGGSYNEQFF
TGTGCCAGCTCACCCCTGGGGGGCTCCTACAATGAGCAGTTCTTC
>TRBV29-1|TRBJ2-1|NA|NA
CSVYYNEQFF
TGCAGCGTGTACTACAATGAGCAGTTCTTC
>TRBV5-1|TRBJ1-5|NA|TRBD1
CASGPSRGTGVQPQHF
TGCGCCAGCGGCCCTTCTCGGGGAACAGGGGTCCAGCCCCAGCATTTT
>TRBV4-2|TRBJ1-5|NA|NA
CASSQETQGTRGQPQHF
TGTGCCAGCAGCCAAGAGACCCAGGGGACCCGCGGTCAGCCCCAGCATTTT
>TRBV7-8|TRBJ2-5|NA|NA
CASSWDLLETQYF
TGTGCCAGCAGCTGGGACTTATTGGAGACCCAGTACTTC
>TRBV6-4|TRBJ2-2|NA|NA
CASSIGGGLNTGELFF
TGTGCCAGCAGCATTGGTGGGGGTTTAAACACCGGGGAGCTGTTTTTT
>TRBV5-1|TRBJ1-3|few|NA
CASSLFRVGYSGNTIYF
TGCGCCAGCAGCTTGTTTCGGGTCGGATACTCTGGAAACACCATATATTTT
>TRBV7-2|TRBJ1-2|NA|NA
CASSLAGVGYTF
TGTGCCAGCAGCTTAGCAGGGGTTGGCTACACCTTC
>TRBV19|TRBJ2-1|NA|NA
CASSIKLLGLSSYNEQFF
TGTGCCAGTAGTATCAAGTTATTGGGCTTGAGCTCCTACAATGAGCAGTTCTTC
>TRBV28|TRBJ2-7|NA|TRBD1
CASGDRTYEQYF
TGTGCCAGTGGGGACAGAACCTACGAGCAGTACTTC
>TRBV6-5|TRBJ2-1|NA|TRBD2
CASSPGLAWNEQFF
TGTGCCAGCAGCCCGGGACTAGCGTGGAATGAGCAGTTCTTC
>TRBV3-1/TRBV3-2|TRBJ2-2|NA|NA
CASSQGVDTGELFF
TGTGCCAGCAGCCAAGGGGTAGACACCGGGGAGCTGTTTTTT
>TRBV6-1|TRBJ1-3|NA|NA
CASSEQGNPSGNTIYF
TGTGCCAGCAGTGAACAGGGGAACCCCTCTGGAAACACCATATATTTT
>TRBV3-1/TRBV3-2|TRBJ2-7|NA|NA
CASSLQGRDYEQYF
TGTGCCAGCAGCCTGCAGGGACGGGACTACGAGCAGTACTTC
>TRBV30|TRBJ2-3|NA|TRBD2
CAWSASGGTDTQYF
TGTGCCTGGAGTGCTAGCGGGGGCACAGATACGCAGTATTTT
>TRBV19|TRBJ2-6|few|NA
CASTPTSTGLAGANVLTF
TGTGCCAGTACCCCCACCTCGACAGGTCTGGCTGGGGCCAACGTCCTGACTTTC
>TRBV6-2/TRBV6-3|TRBJ2-1|NA|TRBD2
CASSYPTVAGEQFF
TGTGCCAGCAGTTACCCCACCGTAGCGGGAGAGCAGTTCTTC
>TRBV3-1/TRBV3-2|TRBJ1-2|NA|NA
CASSHHRVRDYGYTF
TGTGCCAGCAGCCACCACAGGGTTAGGGACTATGGCTACACCTTC
>TRBV5-4|TRBJ2-3|NA|TRBD2
CASSLSSGRATDTQYF
TGTGCCAGCAGCTTGTCAAGCGGGAGGGCTACAGATACGCAGTATTTT
>TRBV20-1|TRBJ2-5|NA|NA
CSASQASDDGETQYF
TGCAGTGCTAGTCAGGCTAGCGATGACGGAGAGACCCAGTACTTC
>TRBV7-6|TRBJ2-3|NA|TRBD2
CASSSSSSGSHRDTQYF
TGTGCCAGCAGCTCCTCCTCCAGCGGGAGTCATAGAGATACGCAGTATTTT
>TRBV2|TRBJ1-1|NA|NA
CASSSRVLRTEAFF
TGTGCCAGCAGCAGCAGGGTACTACGGACTGAAGCTTTCTTT